This record concerns one T cell receptor (beta chain) sequence. What it binds is unknown. The same CDR3 can be traced to other DNA sequences in this sample. CDR1 DFQATT and CDR2 SNEGSKA come from the germline V gene (reference sequence). The CDR3 covers 10 residues. V was trimmed by 6 bases and J by 3 bases, leaving 6 bases between them. Replicate PCRs for sorted subsets used 200 ng DNA; this equaled 25,000 to 35,000 T cell genomes. Here immunoSEQ multiplex PCR was the method, and the copy in TCRdb shows in-frame clones only, minus some. In the table there are fewer than 1.8 million clones, 98% of which are singletons. This entry belongs to a study of shared clonotypes between healthy human individuals. Broader study findings: How much donors shared clonotypes was expected to be affected by sequencing depth. The naive CD4 repertoires of a few donors were compared, and approximately 5% of clonotypes were shared. In this cohort, only blood was sampled, and tissue repertoires likely differ.

Sequences were obtained from naive CD4+ T cells sorted from blood. Subset here: CD45RA+ positively selected. V usage is TRBV20-1 and J usage is TRBJ2-7; no definite D call. This TCR was sampled from a man aged 30-40 years in good health. CDR3 amino acids: CSARDYEQYF. Written as DNA, the CDR3 is TGCAGTGCACGAGACTACGAGCAGTACTTC.